This entry is about one TCR beta chain. Its antigen is not known. The data stem from a study of memory B cells and T cells in multiple sclerosis. Study-level points and caveats: Shared clonotype counts depended on differing compartment clone-set sizes and were normalized.

Stimulus-free culture yielded autoproliferating CFSE-dim and non-proliferating CFSE-high T cells, each sequenced separately. Pooled replicate wells came from about 50 million CFSE-labeled PBMCs cultured about seven days without stimulus. The PBMCs received about 0.51 uM CFSE and serum-free culture with no added stimuli. This CDR3 contains 14 residues. Germline V gene lookup returns CDR1 SGHRS and CDR2 YFSETQ. V lost 4 bases, J lost 2 bases, and 4 bases stayed unmatched. Repertoires were generated with immunoSEQ multiplex PCR, while TCRdb's copy carries only in-frame clones and drops some. The sample lists some 49,000 clones, 82% seen once, with around 1.1% in the top ten.

Source material: PBMCs from blood kept in culture. The TCR sequence derives from a human donor with multiple sclerosis. The V and J genes are TRBV5-1 and TRBJ2-7; 9 bases match TRBD1. The CDR3: CASSIGTGTYEQYF. The CDR3 DNA sequence: TGCGCCAGCAGCATAGGGACAGGGACCTACGAGCAGTACTTC.